This T cell receptor beta chain emerged from a study of vaccination effects on CD4 cells after COVID-19. Across the study: Before any sequencing was done, the ViraFEST assay used viral peptide pools to expand antigen-specific CD4+ T cells. Each participant received a vaccine that was either BNT162b2 or mRNA-1273, given as two doses. Roughly 2 million PBMC per well were cultured with around 11 IU/ml IL-2 and roughly 10 ug/ml peptides.

Assay used: immunoSEQ multiplex PCR; TCRdb lists only in-frame clones, some missing. The data show about 50,000 clones, more than 60% seen once. Findings and caveats of the study: Long after vaccination, the clones induced by infection and by vaccine shrank markedly in size.

CD4+ T cells were isolated after about nine days of culture. As regards this clone: The target antigen is unknown.

The TCR originated in a human donor who received a COVID-19 vaccine. This specimen was CD4+ T cells from PBMCs cultured without peptide, taken before COVID-19 vaccination.

The CDR3 loop is CSLGTDTQYF. CDR3 DNA sequence: TGCAGCTTAGGGACAGATACGCAGTATTTT. The V and J genes are TRBV29-1 and TRBJ2-3; D unclear. Looked up from germline, CDR1 is SQVTM and CDR2 is ANQGSEA. V was pared by 8 bases and J by 3 bases, with 6 bases between. CDR3 length: 10 amino acids.